What follows are 21 T cell receptor beta chains derived from one specimen sequenced in a study of cytomegalovirus exposure and HLA in healthy donors. The assay was immunoSEQ multiplex PCR, and TCRdb's table has in-frame clones only and misses some. There are over 150,000 clones in the sample; about 86% occur only once, and around 2% lies in the top ten. The specimen sequenced was PBMCs. These receptors were collected from a woman between 18 and 29 years old in good health and CMV-seronegative.

This sequence joins TRBV5-8 and TRBJ1-4, with unresolved D. Germline CDR1 reads SGHTS; CDR2 reads YDEGEE. V shed 0 bases and J shed 3 bases, with 9 bases lying between them. The CDR3 contains 15 residues. Written as DNA, the CDR3 is TGTGCCAGCAGCTTGGAGGAGCGCGCTAATGAAAAACTGTTTTTT. This encodes CASSLEERANEKLFF. Variable domain in full (rest from reference TRBV5-8 and TRBJ1-4): EAGVTQSPTHLIKTRGQQATLRCSPISGHTSVYWYQQALGLGLQFLLWYDEGEERNRGNFPPRFSGRQFPNYSSELNVNALELEDSALYLCASSLEERANEKLFFGSGTQLSVL.

This sequence joins TRBV7-2 and TRBJ1-1; TRBD1 matches 8 bases. J gave up 8 bases and V 2 bases, and 4 bases lay outside the gene matches. Germline V gives CDR1 SGHTA, CDR2 FQGNSA. There are 13 residues in the CDR3. The CDR3 spells CASSLQGAGEAFF. CDR3 DNA sequence: TGTGCCAGCAGCTTACAGGGGGCTGGGGAAGCTTTCTTT.

The V gene is TRBV5-1, the J gene TRBJ1-2, with TRBD1 matching over 11 bases. The CDR3 runs to 16 residues. CDR1 and CDR2 (germline): SGHRS, YFSETQ. Unmatched junction bases numbered 9, after V lost 4 bases and J lost 4 bases. The CDR3 region has the DNA TGCGCCAGCAGCGGAGGACAGGGGGCCAACCTCTATGGCTACACCTTC. This codes for CASSGGQGANLYGYTF.

The V gene is TRBV28, the J gene TRBJ1-2; TRBD1 matches at 8 bases. The CDR3 consists of 14 residues. CDR1 and CDR2 (germline): MDHEN, SYDVKM. V was pared by 10 bases and J by 4 bases, with 11 bases of the junction left unmatched. CDR3 in DNA: TGTGCCACCACGCCGGGACAGGAATCCTATGGCTACACCTTC. This codes for CATTPGQESYGYTF.

This clone was seen just once. The V call is TRBV7-9, the J call TRBJ1-2, with TRBD1 matching over 9 bases. Germline assignment: CDR1 SEHNR and CDR2 FQNEAQ (reference sequence). This CDR3 spans 15 amino acids. Losses at the gene ends were 5 bases for V and 4 bases for J; bases not matched to a gene: 8. CDR3 in DNA: TGTGCCAGCAGCCATCCGGGACAGGGACTCTATGGCTACACCTTC. Translation gives CASSHPGQGLYGYTF.

The chain has TRBV5-1 and TRBJ1-1; 7 bases align to TRBD1. The length of the CDR3 is 15 residues. The J segment lost 0 bases and the V segment lost 4 bases, leaving 6 bases of the junction unmatched. Germline CDR1 and CDR2: SGHRS and YFSETQ. The CDR3 sequence: CASSAEGQLNTEAFF. As DNA, the CDR3 is TGCGCCAGCAGCGCGGAGGGACAGCTGAACACTGAAGCTTTCTTT. Looking up the rest from reference TRBV5-1 and TRBJ1-1 gives the full variable domain: KAGVTQTPRYLIKTRGQQVTLSCSPISGHRSVSWYQQTPGQGLQFLFEYFSETQRNKGNFPGRFSGRQFSNSRSEMNVSTLELGDSALYLCASSAEGQLNTEAFFGQGTRLTVV.

The rearrangement uses TRBV11-2 and TRBJ2-5; maybe TRBD2 (5 bases). V shed 1 base and J shed 3 bases, with 12 bases lying between them. This CDR3 spans 15 amino acids. Germline V lookup: CDR1 SGHAT, CDR2 FQNNGV. The CDR3 loop reads CASSLGVAPEETQYF. In DNA, the CDR3 is TGTGCCAGCAGCTTAGGAGTAGCGCCCGAAGAGACCCAGTACTTC.

This clone was observed a few times. The chain employs TRBV2 and TRBJ1-2; the match to TRBD1 covers 8 bases. Germline V CDR1 and CDR2: SNHLY, FYNNEI. With 4 bases clipped from V and 1 base from J, the junction kept 2 bases outside the gene matches. The length of the CDR3 is 14 residues. DNA for the CDR3: TGTGCCAGCAGTGTACAGGGGGTTAACTATGGCTACACCTTC. Residues: CASSVQGVNYGYTF.

The J gene is TRBJ1-4, the V gene TRBV6-5; 7 bases line up with TRBD1. CDR3 length equals 15 residues. Germline V gene lookup returns CDR1 MNHEY and CDR2 SVGAGI. After removal of 4 bases from V and 4 bases from J, the junction contained 6 bases not matched to a gene. The CDR3 reads CASSFFGTDNEKLFF. The CDR3 DNA reads as TGTGCCAGCAGTTTCTTCGGGACAGATAATGAAAAACTGTTTTTT.

A single count supports this clone. The V gene is TRBV29-1, the J gene TRBJ1-2; no clear D gene. The CDR3 totals 12 residues. Germline V gives CDR1 SQVTM, CDR2 ANQGSEA. Trimming shortened V by 4 bases and J by 4 bases, and 10 bases separated the two germline ends. This CDR3 is CSVVKESYGYTF. The CDR3 DNA sequence: TGCAGCGTTGTAAAAGAGAGCTATGGCTACACCTTC.

This chain uses TRBV4-1 with TRBJ2-7, with TRBD1 matching 7 bases. V lost 4 bases and J lost 2; bases outside the gene matches: 8. Germline assignment: CDR1 MGHRA and CDR2 YSYEKL. The CDR3 is 15 residues long. CDR3 sequence reads: CASSRSGTVPYEQYF. The CDR3 nucleotides read TGCGCCAGCAGCCGATCCGGGACAGTTCCCTACGAGCAGTACTTC.

The chain has TRBV6-4 and TRBJ1-1; TRBD1 is a possible D gene (6 bases). V lost 6 bases and J 0 bases, leaving 11 bases between the germline ends. The CDR3 length is 14 residues. CDR1 and CDR2 from the germline V gene are MRHNA and SNTAGT. CDR3 amino acids: CASRQTGLNTEAFF. For the CDR3, the DNA is TGTGCCAGCAGGCAAACAGGGTTGAACACTGAAGCTTTCTTT.

This sequence joins TRBV4-3 and TRBJ2-7; TRBD2 matches at 11 bases. The germline gives CDR1 LGHNA, CDR2 YSLEER. Trimming at V came to 2 bases and at J to 1 base, leaving 4 bases not matched to a gene. CDR3 length: 16 amino acids. The CDR3 DNA sequence: TGCGCCAGCAGCCAAACCGGGACTAGCGGTTCCTACGAGCAGTACTTC. Its protein is CASSQTGTSGSYEQYF.

V and J are TRBV5-1 and TRBJ1-1; D not certain. The germline V gene has CDR1 SGHRS and CDR2 YFSETQ. The length of the CDR3 is 13 residues. Trimming pared 1 base from V and 4 bases from J, leaving 8 bases between. CDR3 in amino acids: CASSLRGSTEAFF. DNA for the CDR3: TGCGCCAGCAGCTTGCGGGGAAGCACTGAAGCTTTCTTT.

CDR3 protein: CASMTGVGETQYF. The CDR3 bases are TGTGCCAGCATGACAGGGGTCGGCGAGACCCAGTACTTC. The rearrangement joins TRBV2 to TRBJ2-5; 8 bases are shared with TRBD1. The length of the CDR3 is 13 residues. V lost 7 bases and J lost 5; bases outside the gene matches: 6. CDR1 and CDR2 (germline): SNHLY, FYNNEI.

Notes on this clone: The germline gene is not matched at one end of the junction; a read error may be the cause. The chain has TRBV29-1 and TRBJ2-1; 11 nucleotides line up with TRBD2. From germline, CDR1 is SQVTM and CDR2 ANQGSEA. This CDR3 comprises 17 residues. CDR3: CSAELAGAPISYNEQFF. The CDR3 DNA is TGCAGCGCTGAACTAGCGGGAGCCCCAATCTCCTACAATGAGCAGTTCTTC.

This clone was recorded once. The chain joins TRBV4-1 to TRBJ1-2; D might be TRBD1 (5 bases). Per the germline V gene, CDR1 is MGHRA and CDR2 is YSYEKL. V gave up 7 bases and J gave up 8 bases, with 32 bases separating them. This CDR3 has 18 amino acids. CDR3 DNA: TGCGCCAGCAAAAAAGGGGTCTTTGACCGCGGGGGGACGGCGGGCTACACCTTC. Protein sequence: CASKKGVFDRGGTAGYTF.

There are a few counts of this clone. This chain connects TRBV5-1 to TRBJ1-2; D may be TRBD1 (5 bases). From germline, CDR1 is SGHRS and CDR2 YFSETQ. The CDR3 spans 14 residues. Trimming pared 4 bases from V and 8 bases from J, leaving 18 bases between. The CDR3 sequence is CASSTQATQGGYTF. The CDR3, as DNA: TGCGCCAGCAGCACACAAGCCACGCAGGGAGGCTACACCTTC.

This clone has a handful of counts. The CDR3 nucleotides are TGTGCCAGCAGCGTAGGAGGGGGCCCCTTCGAGCAGTACTTC. This translates into CASSVGGGPFEQYF. This chain joins TRBV9 and TRBJ2-7; 7 positions agree with TRBD1. Germline lookup yields CDR1 SGDLS and CDR2 YYNGEE. J lost 6 bases, V lost 0 bases, and 6 bases had no gene match. CDR3 length: 14 amino acids.

The CDR3 DNA sequence: TGTGCCAGCAGCTTGGCGGGACTTGAAAACATTCAGTACTTC. The encoded protein is CASSLAGLENIQYF. The chain links TRBV5-6 to TRBJ2-4, with a possible D match to TRBD2 (6 bases). V lost 0 bases to trimming and J lost 5 bases, with 9 bases between them. The CDR3 loop spans 14 amino acids. From germline, CDR1 is SGHDT and CDR2 YYEEEE.

The chain combines TRBV6-5 with TRBJ2-5; 10 bases line up with TRBD1. J lost 4 bases, V lost 2 bases, and 7 bases had no gene match. The germline V gene has CDR1 MNHEY and CDR2 SVGAGI. The CDR3 loop spans 16 amino acids. Here the CDR3 reads CASSYRGQGIGETQYF. The CDR3 DNA reads TGTGCCAGCAGTTACAGGGGACAGGGGATCGGAGAGACCCAGTACTTC.